Listed below are T cell receptor beta chains from one sample, sequenced in a study of PD-1 blockade in mismatch repair-deficient tumors. TCRdb keeps only in-frame clones here, not all; method: immunoSEQ multiplex PCR. The sample consists of approximately 120,000 clones, about 88% of them appearing once. The sequences come from peripheral blood, collected 44 weeks after starting pembrolizumab. The receptors were gathered from an adult with mismatch repair-deficient cancer. CDR3s include the opening cysteine and the closing phenylalanine or tryptophan. A D gene is named only where the DNA matches it firmly. For some rows the clone size is stated as once, few or many, or as a class when expanded; others skip it.

clone_size	v_call	d_call	j_call	cdr3_nt	cdr3_aa
once	TRBV19	-	TRBJ2-2	TGTGCCAGTAGTAAGGTGGGGGCGGTCACCGGGGAGCTGTTTTTT	CASSKVGAVTGELFF
-	TRBV2	-	TRBJ2-5	TGTGCCAGCAGTGAACTGGAGACCCAGTACTTC	CASSELETQYF
-	TRBV7-9	-	TRBJ2-7	TGTGCCAGCAGCCCACGGGCTACCTACGAGCAGTACTTC	CASSPRATYEQYF
-	TRBV4-1	TRBD1	TRBJ1-1	TGCGCCAGCAGCCAATACAGGGGCAGCACTGAAGCTTTCTTT	CASSQYRGSTEAFF
-	TRBV13	-	TRBJ2-7	TGTGCCAGCAGCTTAGGCGGTAGTCGCCTAGCCTACGAGCAGTACTTC	CASSLGGSRLAYEQYF
-	TRBV14	-	TRBJ2-7	TGTGCCAGCAGCCGAACAAGCTCCAGGGTTTACGAGCAGTACTTC	CASSRTSSRVYEQYF
-	TRBV5-4	TRBD1	TRBJ1-1	TGTGCCAGCTCCGGGACAGGGAAAGCTGAAGCTTTCTTT	CASSGTGKAEAFF
-	TRBV11-3	-	TRBJ2-5	TGTGCCAGCAGCCAAGTAAGGGGCGGAGAGACCCAGTACTTC	CASSQVRGGETQYF
-	TRBV9	-	TRBJ2-1	TGTGCCAGCAGCGTACGGTATGAGTTAAACAATGAGCAGTTCTTC	CASSVRYELNNEQFF
-	TRBV6-6	-	TRBJ2-2	TGTGCCAGCAGTTACTCCAGGGAGTCCGGGGAGCTGTTTTTT	CASSYSRESGELFF
few	TRBV25-1	TRBD2	TRBJ2-1	TGTGCCAGCAGTGCGGCGGGGGAGTACAATGAGCAGTTCTTC	CASSAAGEYNEQFF
-	TRBV28	-	TRBJ2-1	TGTGCCAGCAGGGCAACCGATCACTCCTACAATGAGCAGTTCTTC	CASRATDHSYNEQFF
-	TRBV7-9	-	TRBJ1-2	TGTGCCAGCAGCCCATTTGTTGGGACCGCTACTTCACCGTACTATGGCTACACCTTC	CASSPFVGTATSPYYGYTF
-	TRBV7-6	TRBD1	TRBJ2-1	TGTGCCAGCAGCTTCGGACAGGGGGCGGGTAATGAGCAGTTCTTC	CASSFGQGAGNEQFF
-	TRBV5-5	-	TRBJ2-7	TGTGCCAGCAGCTTCGAGACAGACTCCTACGAGCAGTACTTC	CASSFETDSYEQYF
-	TRBV21-1	-	TRBJ2-7	TGTGCCAGCAGCAAAGCGCTGGGATACTACGAGCAGTACTTC	CASSKALGYYEQYF
-	TRBV10-1	-	TRBJ2-3	TGCGCCAGCAGTGAAGGGGTCAGGCACACAGATACGCAGTATTTT	CASSEGVRHTDTQYF
-	TRBV10-3	-	TRBJ2-3	TGTGCCATCAGGAGTCAGGGGAACACAGATACGCAGTATTTT	CAIRSQGNTDTQYF
-	TRBV4-1	-	TRBJ1-5	TGCGCCAGCAGCCAAGCTTTCCAGGGACAGCCCCAGCATTTT	CASSQAFQGQPQHF
-	TRBV18	-	TRBJ2-1	TGTGCCAGCTCACCACGTACAGTGGATGAGCAGTTCTTC	CASSPRTVDEQFF
-	TRBV11-1	TRBD2	TRBJ2-1	TGTGCCAGCAGCTCATACAGCGGGAGGGCGAGGAATGAGCAGTTCTTC	CASSSYSGRARNEQFF
-	TRBV6-1	-	TRBJ2-2	TGTGCCAGCACTAACAGGGTGGGAAACACCGGGGAGCTGTTTTTT	CASTNRVGNTGELFF
-	TRBV4-1	-	TRBJ2-3	TGCGCCAGCAGCCAAGAAGGGCTACGCACAGATACGCAGTATTTT	CASSQEGLRTDTQYF
-	TRBV7-8	-	TRBJ2-7	TGTGCCAGCAGCTTAGCGGGACCTCCCGCCTACTACGAGCAGTACTTC	CASSLAGPPAYYEQYF
-	TRBV11-2	TRBD2	TRBJ2-7	TGTGCCAGCAGCTGGGTAGCGGGAGGTAACTACGAGCAGTACTTC	CASSWVAGGNYEQYF
once	TRBV30	TRBD1	TRBJ2-6	TGTGCCTGGAGTGGAATAGACAGGGCTGGGGCCAACGTCCTGACTTTC	CAWSGIDRAGANVLTF
-	TRBV5-5	-	TRBJ1-5	TGTGCCAGCAGCCTAGGGGTCGGGAGCAATCAGCCCCAGCATTTT	CASSLGVGSNQPQHF
-	TRBV29-1	TRBD2	TRBJ2-2	TGCAGCGTCCGAGCGGGAGGGCGGGTCACCGGGGAGCTGTTTTTT	CSVRAGGRVTGELFF
-	TRBV4-3	TRBD1	TRBJ2-7	TGCGCCAGCAGCCAGGCCCCAGGGGGCGGCGAGCAGTACTTC	CASSQAPGGGEQYF
-	TRBV7-9	-	TRBJ2-3	TGTGCCAGCAGCGGGCGGGGACGAGCCACAGATACGCAGTATTTT	CASSGRGRATDTQYF
-	TRBV6-5	-	TRBJ2-7	TGTGCCGGCCGAGGCGGGATGTTCTACGAGCAGTACTTC	CAGRGGMFYEQYF
few	TRBV5-4	TRBD2	TRBJ2-7	TGTGCCACCGGGACTAGCGGGAGATACGAGCAGTACTTC	CATGTSGRYEQYF
-	TRBV19	-	TRBJ1-1	TGTGCCAGTAGACAGACACAGAACACTGAAGCTTTCTTT	CASRQTQNTEAFF
-	TRBV28	-	TRBJ2-7	TGTGCCAGCAGTTTAAGGGTTGGTCGATACGAGCAGTACTTC	CASSLRVGRYEQYF
-	TRBV11-2	TRBD2	TRBJ2-1	TGTGCCAGCAGCTTAGCCGGGAGGATCTACTACAATGAGCAGTTCTTC	CASSLAGRIYYNEQFF
few	TRBV6-1	-	TRBJ2-7	TGTGCCAGCAGTGAAGGGGTCTTC	CASSEGVF
-	TRBV19	TRBD1	TRBJ1-5	TGTGCCAGTAGTAGTCACAGGGGGCTAAGTCAGCCCCAGCATTTT	CASSSHRGLSQPQHF
-	TRBV11-2	-	TRBJ1-2	TGTGCCAGCAGCTTAGCCTTTGACGGAGCTAACTATGGCTACACCTTC	CASSLAFDGANYGYTF
-	TRBV28	-	TRBJ2-2	TGTGCCAGCAGTTCCAACAGGGGAGGAACCGGGGAGCTGTTTTTT	CASSSNRGGTGELFF
-	TRBV10-3	TRBD1	TRBJ1-1	TGTGCCAGTTCCGGGACAGCAAACACTGAAGCTTTCTTT	CASSGTANTEAFF
-	TRBV11-2	-	TRBJ1-4	TGTGCCAGCAGCCTAAGAGATCCAGCCCTTAATGAAAAACTGTTTTTT	CASSLRDPALNEKLFF
-	TRBV27	TRBD2	TRBJ2-2	TGTGCCAGCAGACGAACCATGGGGCTAGCGGGAGCGGGCGGGGAGCTGTTTTTT	CASRRTMGLAGAGGELFF
once	TRBV10-3	TRBD2	TRBJ2-5	TGTGCCATCAGTGGGGGACTAGCGGGAGGGTGGGAGACCCAGTACTTC	CAISGGLAGGWETQYF
-	TRBV28	TRBD1	TRBJ1-5	TGTGCCAGCAGACCGACAGGGAATAGCAATCAGCCCCAGCATTTT	CASRPTGNSNQPQHF
-	TRBV19	-	TRBJ2-3	TGTGCCAGTAGACTCCACCGGGGAACAGATACGCAGTATTTT	CASRLHRGTDTQYF
-	TRBV9	-	TRBJ2-1	TGTGCCAGCAGCGTAGGGCCTGAGCAGTTCTTC	CASSVGPEQFF
once	TRBV21-1	-	TRBJ2-1	TGTGCCAGCAGCAAAGCCGGAATAGGATGCGATGAGCAGTTCTTC	CASSKAGIGCDEQFF
-	TRBV4-2	-	TRBJ1-5	TGTGCCAGCAGCCGGGACACCCACTCACAGCCCCAGCATTTT	CASSRDTHSQPQHF
-	TRBV29-1	-	TRBJ2-1	TGCAGCGTTCTGGGCCCCTACAATGAGCAGTTCTTC	CSVLGPYNEQFF
-	TRBV2	TRBD2	TRBJ2-7	TGTGCCAGCGAAGGACTAGCGAACTACGAGCAGTACTTC	CASEGLANYEQYF
-	TRBV19	TRBD1	TRBJ1-2	TGTGCCAGTAAAGGACAGGGGGATAATGGCTACACCTTC	CASKGQGDNGYTF
-	TRBV5-1	TRBD2	TRBJ2-7	TGCGCCAGCAGCTTGGATCTAGCGGGGTACTACGAGCAGTACTTC	CASSLDLAGYYEQYF
once	TRBV7-9	-	TRBJ2-2	TGTGCCAGCAGCTTAGGGGGCCCTCCGAGCACCGGGGAGCTGTTTTTT	CASSLGGPPSTGELFF
-	TRBV4-1	TRBD2	TRBJ2-1	TGCGCCAGCAGCCAAGCCCCCCTCCTAGCGGGAGAGTACAATGAGCAGTTCTTC	CASSQAPLLAGEYNEQFF
-	TRBV4-1	-	TRBJ2-7	TGCGCCAGCAGCCCTCTCGCGACGGTCTACGAGCAGTACTTC	CASSPLATVYEQYF
-	TRBV4-1	-	TRBJ1-3	TGCGCCAGCAGCCAGAGGGACAACTCTGGAAACACCATATATTTT	CASSQRDNSGNTIYF
-	TRBV19	TRBD1	TRBJ1-2	TGTGCCAGTAGTATCGGGACAGGGGGCTCGCCCTATGGCTACACCTTC	CASSIGTGGSPYGYTF